This T cell receptor beta chain was documented in a study of cytotoxic CD8 clonotypes in ibrutinib-treated CLL. Study results and caveats: Clonality increased at ibrutinib response and stayed stable in sustained remission. At progression, however, it fell back toward baseline. Few clonotypes were public, and these shrank or held steady under treatment.

The protocol was immunoSEQ multiplex PCR, while the TCRdb copy is restricted to in-frame clones and leaves out a portion. The table records a few hundred thousand clones, 70% to 80% of them present only once. The V end was cut by 1 base, the J end by 1 base, with 4 bases between. CDR1 KGHSH and CDR2 LQKENI come from the germline V gene. The CDR3 spans 13 residues. This clone was seen a handful of times. Its antigen is unknown. In the same sample, other DNA sequences code for this CDR3. The chain joins TRBV18 to TRBJ1-1; D unresolved. The sequenced sample was PBMCs, obtained before ibrutinib treatment. This sequence originates from a human donor with chronic lymphocytic leukemia. Here the CDR3 reads CASSPQGNTEAFF. For the CDR3, the DNA is TGTGCCAGCTCACCACAGGGGAACACTGAAGCTTTCTTT.